This passage covers 27 T cell receptor beta chains from one sample sequenced in a study of cytomegalovirus exposure and HLA in healthy donors. Primers included in the PCR were 60 Vbeta and 13 Jbeta primers. TCRdb keeps only in-frame clones here, not all; method: immunoSEQ multiplex PCR. Among 96,000 or so clones, under 85% were seen once, and the ten largest hold 2.5% to 3%. Sequenced material: PBMCs. The receptors derive from a female donor in good health and CMV-seropositive.

The rearrangement joins TRBV4-3 to TRBJ1-2; weak D call: TRBD1 (5 bases). This CDR3 has 14 amino acids. CDR1 and CDR2 from the germline V gene are LGHNA and YSLEER. Trimming pared 1 base from V and 7 bases from J, leaving 13 bases between. The CDR3 DNA follows: TGCGCCAGCAGCCAAGTTCGGCAGGGCAGTGGCTACACCTTC. The encoded protein is CASSQVRQGSGYTF.

This chain links TRBV28 with TRBJ1-5; a weak D match, TRBD1 (6 bases). The CDR3 loop spans 15 amino acids. Germline-derived CDR1 and CDR2 are MDHEN and SYDVKM. V gave up 8 bases and J gave up 2 bases, with 16 bases separating them. The CDR3 region has the DNA TGTGCCAGCGTCGATGATCGACAGGGCAATCAGCCCCAGCATTTT. This gives the protein CASVDDRQGNQPQHF.

The genes are TRBV4-3 and TRBJ1-5, with D unclear. Between the trimmed V and J ends, which lost 2 bases and 6 bases, there was a span of 20 bases. The CDR3 is 17 residues long. CDR1 is LGHNA, CDR2 YSLEER, per germline. The chain's CDR3 is CASSQNCRPLGGQPQHF. The DNA for the CDR3 is TGCGCCAGCAGCCAAAATTGTAGACCTCTTGGCGGTCAGCCCCAGCATTTT.

This clone has a handful of counts. The chain is built from TRBV6-5 and TRBJ2-5, with D possibly matching TRBD1 (5 bases). This CDR3 is built from 13 residues. V was pared by 4 bases and J by 2 bases, with 8 bases between. Germline V gene data show CDR1 as MNHEY and CDR2 as SVGAGI. This CDR3 is CASSWNRQETQYF. CDR3 nucleotides: TGTGCCAGCAGTTGGAACAGGCAAGAGACCCAGTACTTC.

CDR3 bases: TGTGCCAGCAGCTTAGGGACTAGCGGGCTCCCCCGGGAGGAGCAGTTCTTC. Protein: CASSLGTSGLPREEQFF. V and J are TRBV7-9 and TRBJ2-1; 11 nucleotides agree with TRBD2. V was pared by 1 base and J by 10 bases, with 12 bases of the junction left unmatched. This CDR3 contains 17 residues. Germline values: CDR1 SEHNR, CDR2 FQNEAQ (reference sequence).

This clone was observed a handful of times. The chain combines TRBV6-1 with TRBJ1-5, with 7 bases that match TRBD1. CDR3 length: 14 residues. V trimming: 11 bases; J trimming: 6 bases; junction bases outside the gene matches: 13. Germline CDR1 reads MNHNS; CDR2 reads SASEGT. The DNA of the CDR3 is TGTGCCTGTGGCGAGGGGGCGTCTACTCAGCCCCAGCATTTT. Encoded protein: CACGEGASTQPQHF.

This chain connects TRBV4-2 to TRBJ1-2; D is unclear. Per the germline V gene, CDR1 is LGHNA and CDR2 is YNFKEQ. The CDR3 totals 15 residues. V lost 4 bases, J lost 5 bases, and 17 bases lay in between. The CDR3 loop is CASSPRGQTLYGYTF. In DNA, the CDR3 is TGTGCCAGCAGCCCCCGCGGGCAGACTCTTTATGGCTACACCTTC.

This chain links TRBV7-2 with TRBJ2-7; a possible D gene is TRBD2 (5 bases). This CDR3 has 15 amino acids. The germline V gene has CDR1 SGHTA and CDR2 FQGNSA. V was clipped by 1 base and J by 3 bases, with 13 bases between them. The CDR3 here is CASSLVPSMNYEQYF. CDR3 nucleotides: TGTGCCAGCAGCTTAGTTCCTAGCATGAACTACGAGCAGTACTTC.

This clone was counted between two and nine times. This chain links TRBV19 with TRBJ2-3, with D perhaps TRBD1 (6 bases). Trimming removed 1 base at V and 4 bases at J, with 12 bases between. This CDR3 comprises 15 residues. Germline values: CDR1 LNHDA, CDR2 SQIVND (reference sequence). CDR3 bases: TGTGCCAGTAGTATAGTGGGGGCGAGGGCAGATACGCAGTATTTT. This gives the protein CASSIVGARADTQYF. Supplemented by reference TRBV19 and TRBJ2-3, the full variable domain reads DGGITQSPKYLFRKEGQNVTLSCEQNLNHDAMYWYRQDPGQGLRLIYYSQIVNDFQKGDIAEGYSVSREKKESFPLTVTSAQKNPTAFYLCASSIVGARADTQYFGPGTRLTVL.

The rearrangement uses TRBV7-9 and TRBJ2-1; the D gene is possibly TRBD1 (6 bases). CDR1 and CDR2 (germline): SEHNR, FQNEAQ (reference sequence). The CDR3 contains 15 residues. With 2 bases removed from V and 4 bases from J, the gap between germline ends came to 12 bases. CDR3 coding DNA: TGTGCCAGCAGCTTACGCAGCGGACAGTACAATGAGCAGTTCTTC. Amino acids: CASSLRSGQYNEQFF.

The rearrangement uses TRBV5-4 and TRBJ1-1; tentatively, D is TRBD1 (5 bases). The CDR3 consists of 13 residues. Germline V gene data show CDR1 as SGHNT and CDR2 as YYREEE (reference sequence). Trimming took off 2 bases at V and 1 base at J, with 6 bases between the two ends. CDR3 in amino acids: CASSFQGNTEAFF. The CDR3 nucleotides are TGTGCCAGCAGCTTTCAGGGGAACACTGAAGCTTTCTTT.

This clone occurred a few times. The chain couples TRBV2 to TRBJ2-2, with TRBD2 identical over 9 bases. This CDR3 contains 15 residues. Looked up from germline, CDR1 is SNHLY and CDR2 is FYNNEI. With 2 bases clipped from V and 6 bases from J, the junction kept 4 bases outside the gene matches. The DNA of the CDR3 is TGTGCCAGCAGTGAAAGGACTAGCGTCGCCGGGGAGCTGTTTTTT. It encodes CASSERTSVAGELFF.

The chain carries TRBV28 and TRBJ1-2, with D possibly matching TRBD1 (5 bases). The CDR3 covers 12 residues. The V gene's germline CDR1 is MDHEN and CDR2 SYDVKM. V shed 8 bases and J shed 8 bases, with 15 bases lying between them. CDR3 in amino acids: CASGRQGRGYTF. CDR3 bases: TGTGCCAGCGGGAGGCAGGGTAGGGGCTACACCTTC.

The V call is TRBV30, the J call TRBJ1-2; 8 bases match TRBD1. V lost 3 bases and J lost 5; bases outside the gene matches: 2. The CDR3 spans 12 residues. The germline gives CDR1 GTSNPN, CDR2 SVGIG (reference sequence). This CDR3 is CAWRGTGYGYTF. Here the CDR3 DNA reads TGTGCCTGGAGAGGGACAGGTTATGGCTACACCTTC.

In DNA form, the CDR3 reads TGTGCCAGCAGAACAACAGCCTACGAGCAGTACTTC. Amino acid sequence: CASRTTAYEQYF. V and J are TRBV28 and TRBJ2-7, with D unclear. Trimming took off 6 bases at V and 2 bases at J, with 8 bases between the two ends. CDR1 and CDR2 (germline): MDHEN, SYDVKM. This CDR3 contains 12 residues.

The chain couples TRBV7-2 to TRBJ2-2; TRBD1 matches at 8 bases. Trimming cost V 4 bases and J 8 bases; bases outside gene matches: 6. The V gene's germline CDR1 is SGHTA and CDR2 FQGNSA. The CDR3 covers 14 residues. CDR3: CASSSTGVGGELFF. DNA of the CDR3: TGTGCCAGCAGCTCGACAGGGGTCGGGGGGGAGCTGTTTTTT.

The rearrangement joins TRBV7-2 to TRBJ2-2, with 8 bases lining up with TRBD1. Per the germline V gene, CDR1 is SGHTA and CDR2 is FQGNSA. The junction had 7 bases not matched to a gene; V was cut back by 3 bases and J by 4 bases. CDR3 length: 16 amino acids. CDR3 loop: CASSFGDRSGTGELFF. CDR3 DNA sequence: TGTGCCAGCAGCTTCGGGGACAGGTCGGGCACCGGGGAGCTGTTTTTT.

The chain is built from TRBV11-3 and TRBJ2-3, with 8 nucleotides matching TRBD2. Germline CDR1 and CDR2: SGHNT and YENEEA. J was trimmed by 13 bases and V by 4 bases; bases with no gene match: 10. This CDR3 is 13 amino acids long. The CDR3 spells CASSSLSGTAKYF. CDR3 nucleotide sequence: TGTGCCAGCAGCTCTCTTAGCGGGACCGCGAAGTATTTT.

This clone occurred a few times. This sequence joins TRBV7-2 and TRBJ1-1, with TRBD1 identical over 8 bases. CDR3 length: 13 amino acids. Germline values: CDR1 SGHTA, CDR2 FQGNSA. V trimming: 4 bases; J trimming: 7 bases; junction bases outside the gene matches: 5. In nucleotides, the CDR3 is TGTGCCAGCAGCTACTCAGGGGGCTATGAAGCTTTCTTT. As protein: CASSYSGGYEAFF.

V gene TRBV7-9 combines with J gene TRBJ1-2; 10 positions agree with TRBD1. The germline V gene has CDR1 SEHNR and CDR2 FQNEAQ (reference sequence). Trimming took 1 base from V and 4 from J; bases not matched to a gene: 6. The CDR3 consists of 16 residues. This chain's CDR3 is CASSLVSGTGAYGYTF. The CDR3 DNA sequence: TGTGCCAGCAGCTTAGTAAGTGGGACAGGGGCCTATGGCTACACCTTC.

This clone was found a few times. The chain couples TRBV19 to TRBJ2-5; 11 bases map to TRBD1. J gave up 2 bases and V 4 bases, and 21 bases lay outside the gene matches. CDR1 LNHDA and CDR2 SQIVND come from the germline V gene (reference sequence). The CDR3 has 21 residues. The CDR3: CASSSTGTGGLRARAQETQYF. CDR3 nucleotides: TGTGCCAGTAGTAGCACTGGGACAGGGGGTTTGCGAGCGAGAGCGCAAGAGACCCAGTACTTC.

CDR3 protein: CASSSGSVTQYF. CDR3 coding DNA: TGTGCCAGCAGTTCCGGGTCAGTTACGCAGTATTTT. This chain connects TRBV5-6 to TRBJ2-3; D remains ambiguous. The CDR3 covers 12 residues. Trimming stripped 5 bases from V and 8 bases from J, with 12 bases between. Germline CDR1 and CDR2: SGHDT and YYEEEE.

This rearrangement joins TRBV7-9 to TRBJ1-6; tentatively, D is TRBD1 (5 bases). Germline V lookup: CDR1 SEHNR, CDR2 FQNEAQ (reference sequence). The CDR3 consists of 13 residues. V was shortened by 4 bases and J by 8 bases, with 9 bases between the two germline ends. The CDR3 region is CASSSEGDSPLHF. CDR3 in DNA: TGTGCCAGCAGCTCAGAAGGGGATTCACCCCTCCACTTT.

The chain joins TRBV5-5 to TRBJ1-6; D is ambiguous. The germline V and J ends were trimmed by 0 bases and 4 bases, with 5 bases remaining between them. The CDR3 extends over 14 amino acids. Germline V gene lookup returns CDR1 SGHKS and CDR2 YYEKEE (reference sequence). The CDR3 sequence: CASSLGQYNSPLHF. DNA of the CDR3: TGTGCCAGCAGCTTGGGCCAGTATAATTCACCCCTCCACTTT.

V gene TRBV5-4 combines with J gene TRBJ2-5; 8 bases agree with TRBD2. CDR3 length equals 14 residues. Trimming removed 4 bases from V and 5 bases from J; junction bases left unmatched: 7. CDR1 SGHNT and CDR2 YYREEE come from the germline V gene (reference sequence). CDR3: CASSPGGLAETQYF. CDR3 DNA sequence: TGTGCCAGCAGCCCGGGAGGGCTAGCCGAGACCCAGTACTTC.

The V gene is TRBV30, the J gene TRBJ2-3, with no clear D. The germline V gene encodes CDR1 GTSNPN and CDR2 SVGIG (reference sequence). The CDR3 is made up of 15 amino acids. The V end was cut by 0 bases, the J end by 0 bases, with 10 bases between. The CDR3: CAWSVSNPSTDTQYF. The DNA of the CDR3 is TGTGCCTGGAGTGTTAGCAACCCTAGCACAGATACGCAGTATTTT.

The V call is TRBV28, the J call TRBJ2-1, with TRBD1 matching 7 bases. The V and J ends lost 8 bases and 7 bases, in that order; junction bases with no gene match: 5. This CDR3 has 12 amino acids. Germline lookup yields CDR1 MDHEN and CDR2 SYDVKM. In nucleotides, the CDR3 is TGTGCCAGCCGATCGACAGGGAATGAGCAGTTCTTC. Its protein is CASRSTGNEQFF.